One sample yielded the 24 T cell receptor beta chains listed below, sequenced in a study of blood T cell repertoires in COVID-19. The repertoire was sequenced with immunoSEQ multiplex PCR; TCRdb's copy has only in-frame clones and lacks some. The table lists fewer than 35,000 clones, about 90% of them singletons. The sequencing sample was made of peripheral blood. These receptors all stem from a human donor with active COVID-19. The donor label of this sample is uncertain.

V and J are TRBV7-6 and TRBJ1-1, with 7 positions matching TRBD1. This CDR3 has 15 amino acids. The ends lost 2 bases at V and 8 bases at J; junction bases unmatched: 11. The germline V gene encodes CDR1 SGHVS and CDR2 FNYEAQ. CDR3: CASSLPGTAGQEAFF. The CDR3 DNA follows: TGTGCCAGCAGCTTACCCGGGACAGCGGGCCAGGAAGCTTTCTTT. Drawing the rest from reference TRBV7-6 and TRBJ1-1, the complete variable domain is GAGVSQSPRYKVTKRGQDVALRCDPISGHVSLYWYRQALGQGPEFLTYFNYEAQQDKSGLPNDRFSAERPEGSISTLTIQRTEQRDSAMYRCASSLPGTAGQEAFFGQGTRLTVV.

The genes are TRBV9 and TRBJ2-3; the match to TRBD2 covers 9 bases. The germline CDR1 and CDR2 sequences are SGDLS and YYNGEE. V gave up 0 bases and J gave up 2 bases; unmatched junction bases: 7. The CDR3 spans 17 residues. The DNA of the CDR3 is TGTGCCAGCAGCGTAGTTGGGACTAGCCTTAACACAGATACGCAGTATTTT. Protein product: CASSVVGTSLNTDTQYF.

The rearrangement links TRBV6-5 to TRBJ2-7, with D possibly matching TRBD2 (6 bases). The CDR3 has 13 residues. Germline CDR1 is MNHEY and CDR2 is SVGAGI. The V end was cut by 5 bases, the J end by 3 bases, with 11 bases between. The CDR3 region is CASSRTTNYEQYF. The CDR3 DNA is TGTGCCAGCAGTCGGACTACCAACTACGAGCAGTACTTC.

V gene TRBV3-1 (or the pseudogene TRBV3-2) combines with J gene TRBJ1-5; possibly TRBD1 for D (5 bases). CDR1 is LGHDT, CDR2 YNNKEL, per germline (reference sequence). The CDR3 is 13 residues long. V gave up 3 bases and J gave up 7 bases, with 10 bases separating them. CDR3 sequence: CASSQTAGQPQHF. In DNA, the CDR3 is TGTGCCAGCAGCCAGACAGCGGGCCAGCCCCAGCATTTT.

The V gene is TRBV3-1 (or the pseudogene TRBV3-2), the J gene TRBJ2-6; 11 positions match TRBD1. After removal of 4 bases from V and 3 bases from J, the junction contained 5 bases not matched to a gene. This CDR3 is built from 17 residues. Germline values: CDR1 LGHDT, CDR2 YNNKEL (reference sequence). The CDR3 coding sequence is TGTGCCAGCAGCCCTTGGGACAGGGGGATTGGGGCCAACGTCCTGACTTTC. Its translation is CASSPWDRGIGANVLTF.

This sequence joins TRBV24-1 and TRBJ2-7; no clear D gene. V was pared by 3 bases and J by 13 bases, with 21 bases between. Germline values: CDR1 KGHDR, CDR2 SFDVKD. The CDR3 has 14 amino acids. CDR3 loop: CATSDDRIFGAVYF. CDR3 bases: TGTGCCACCAGTGATGATAGAATTTTCGGAGCCGTTTACTTC.

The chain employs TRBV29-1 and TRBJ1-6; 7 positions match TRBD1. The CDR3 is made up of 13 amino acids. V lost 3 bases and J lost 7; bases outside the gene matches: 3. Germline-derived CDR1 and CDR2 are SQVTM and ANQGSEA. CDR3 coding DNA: TGCAGCGTTGAGACAGGGAGGAATTCACCCCTCCACTTT. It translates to CSVETGRNSPLHF.

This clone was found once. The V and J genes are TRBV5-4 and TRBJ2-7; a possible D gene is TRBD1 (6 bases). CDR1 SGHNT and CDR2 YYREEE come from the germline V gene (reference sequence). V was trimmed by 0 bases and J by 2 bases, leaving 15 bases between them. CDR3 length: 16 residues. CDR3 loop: CASSLEARGFAYEQYF. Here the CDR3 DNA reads TGTGCCAGCAGCTTGGAGGCCAGGGGTTTTGCCTACGAGCAGTACTTC.

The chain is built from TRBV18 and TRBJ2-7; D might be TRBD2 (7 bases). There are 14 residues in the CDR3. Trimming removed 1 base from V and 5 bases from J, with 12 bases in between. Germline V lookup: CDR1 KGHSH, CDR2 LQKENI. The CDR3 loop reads CASSPLAGADEQYF. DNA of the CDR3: TGTGCCAGCTCACCACTGGCGGGGGCCGACGAGCAGTACTTC.

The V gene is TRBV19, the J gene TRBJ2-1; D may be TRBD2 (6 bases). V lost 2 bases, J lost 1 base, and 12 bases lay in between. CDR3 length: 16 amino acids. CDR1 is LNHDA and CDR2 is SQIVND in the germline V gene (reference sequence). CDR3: CASSITGGFSYNEQFF. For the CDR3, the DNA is TGTGCCAGTAGTATAACCGGGGGTTTTTCCTACAATGAGCAGTTCTTC.

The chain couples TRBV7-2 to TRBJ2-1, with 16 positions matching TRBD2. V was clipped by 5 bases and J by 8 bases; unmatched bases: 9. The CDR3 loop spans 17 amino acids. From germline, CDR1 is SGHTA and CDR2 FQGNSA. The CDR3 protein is CASSRPGLAGGPDEQFF. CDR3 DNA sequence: TGTGCCAGCAGCAGGCCGGGACTAGCGGGGGGGCCGGATGAGCAGTTCTTC.

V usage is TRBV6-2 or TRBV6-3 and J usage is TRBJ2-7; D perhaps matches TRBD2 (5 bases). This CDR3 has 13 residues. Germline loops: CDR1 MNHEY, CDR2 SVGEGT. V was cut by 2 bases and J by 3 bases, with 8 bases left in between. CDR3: CASSYTADYEQYF. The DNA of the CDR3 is TGTGCCAGCAGTTACACAGCGGACTACGAGCAGTACTTC.

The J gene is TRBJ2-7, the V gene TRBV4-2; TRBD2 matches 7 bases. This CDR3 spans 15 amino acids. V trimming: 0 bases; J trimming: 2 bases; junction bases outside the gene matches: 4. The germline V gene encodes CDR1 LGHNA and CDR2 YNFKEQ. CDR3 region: CASSQDLGGTYEQYF. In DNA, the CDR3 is TGTGCCAGCAGCCAAGATCTGGGGGGGACCTACGAGCAGTACTTC.

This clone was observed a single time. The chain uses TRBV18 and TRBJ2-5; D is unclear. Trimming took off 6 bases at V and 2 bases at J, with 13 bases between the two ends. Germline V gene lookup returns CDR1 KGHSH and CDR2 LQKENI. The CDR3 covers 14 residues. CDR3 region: CASSSPNSQETQYF. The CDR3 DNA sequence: TGTGCCAGCTCCTCGCCTAATTCACAAGAGACCCAGTACTTC. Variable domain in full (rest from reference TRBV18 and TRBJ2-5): NAGVMQNPRHLVRRRGQEARLRCSPMKGHSHVYWYRQLPEEGLKFMVYLQKENIIDESGMPKERFSAEFPKEGPSILRIQQVVRGDSAAYFCASSSPNSQETQYFGPGTRLLVL.

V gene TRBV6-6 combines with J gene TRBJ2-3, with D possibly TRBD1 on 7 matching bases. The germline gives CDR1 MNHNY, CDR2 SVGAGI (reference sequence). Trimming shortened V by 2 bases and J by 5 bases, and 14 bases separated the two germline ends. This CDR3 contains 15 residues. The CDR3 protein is CASSYGSGGIDTQYF. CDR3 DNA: TGTGCCAGCAGTTACGGGTCAGGGGGGATAGATACGCAGTATTTT.

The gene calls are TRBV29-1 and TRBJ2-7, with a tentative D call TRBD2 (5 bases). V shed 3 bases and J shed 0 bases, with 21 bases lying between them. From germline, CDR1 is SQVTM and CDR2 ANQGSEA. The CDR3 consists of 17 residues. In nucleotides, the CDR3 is TGCAGCGTTGATGGGGTCGGCCGGGGTGAGAGCTCCTACGAGCAGTACTTC. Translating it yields CSVDGVGRGESSYEQYF.

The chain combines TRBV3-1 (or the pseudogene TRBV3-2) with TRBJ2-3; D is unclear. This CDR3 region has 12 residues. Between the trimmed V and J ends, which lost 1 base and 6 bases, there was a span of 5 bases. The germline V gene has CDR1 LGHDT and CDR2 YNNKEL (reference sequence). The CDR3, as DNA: TGTGCCAGCAGCCAAGTCGTGGATACGCAGTATTTT. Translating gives CASSQVVDTQYF.

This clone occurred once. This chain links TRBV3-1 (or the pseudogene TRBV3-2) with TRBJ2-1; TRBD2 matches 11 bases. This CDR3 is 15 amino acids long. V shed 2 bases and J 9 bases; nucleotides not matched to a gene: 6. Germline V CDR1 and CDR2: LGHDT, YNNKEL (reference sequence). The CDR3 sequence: CASSQIAGGIGEQFF. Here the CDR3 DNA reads TGTGCCAGCAGCCAAATAGCGGGGGGGATAGGTGAGCAGTTCTTC.

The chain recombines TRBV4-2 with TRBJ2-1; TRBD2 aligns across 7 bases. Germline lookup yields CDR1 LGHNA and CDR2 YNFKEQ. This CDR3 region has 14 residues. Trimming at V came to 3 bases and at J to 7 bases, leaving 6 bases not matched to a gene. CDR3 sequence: CASSQGTGGNEQFF. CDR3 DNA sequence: TGTGCCAGCAGCCAGGGGACCGGGGGGAATGAGCAGTTCTTC.

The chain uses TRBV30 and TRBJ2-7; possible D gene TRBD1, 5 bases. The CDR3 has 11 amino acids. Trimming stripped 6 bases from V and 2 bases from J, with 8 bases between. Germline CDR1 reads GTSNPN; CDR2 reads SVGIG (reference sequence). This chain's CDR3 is CACDRPYEQYF. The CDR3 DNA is TGTGCCTGCGACAGACCCTACGAGCAGTACTTC.

The CDR3 spells CASSDPGSSYNEQFF. In nucleotides, the CDR3 is TGTGCCAGCAGCGACCCCGGGAGCTCCTACAATGAGCAGTTCTTC. The V call is TRBV5-5, the J call TRBJ2-1; perhaps TRBD2 as D (6 bases). Per germline, CDR1 SGHKS and CDR2 YYEKEE (reference sequence). Between the trimmed V and J ends, which lost 4 bases and 0 bases, there was a span of 11 bases. This CDR3 comprises 15 residues.

CDR3 DNA sequence: TGTGCCAGCAGCGTAGGTCCCGAAACAACTGAAGCTTTCTTT. Protein: CASSVGPETTEAFF. V and J are TRBV9 and TRBJ1-1; D uncertain. Germline V gene sequence: CDR1 SGDLS, CDR2 YYNGEE. Trimming removed 0 bases at V and 5 bases at J, with 11 bases between. The CDR3 consists of 14 residues.

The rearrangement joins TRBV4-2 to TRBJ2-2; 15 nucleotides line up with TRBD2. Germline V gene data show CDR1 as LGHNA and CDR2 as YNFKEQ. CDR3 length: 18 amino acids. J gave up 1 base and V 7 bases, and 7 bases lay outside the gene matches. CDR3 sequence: CASTPGLAGGLNTGELFF. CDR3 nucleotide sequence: TGTGCCAGCACCCCGGGACTAGCGGGGGGACTGAACACCGGGGAGCTGTTTTTT.

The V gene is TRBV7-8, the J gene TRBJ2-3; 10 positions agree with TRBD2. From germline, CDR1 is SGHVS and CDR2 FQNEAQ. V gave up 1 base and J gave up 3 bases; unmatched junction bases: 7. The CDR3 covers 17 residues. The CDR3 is CASSLDPAGGLTDTQYF. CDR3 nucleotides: TGTGCCAGCAGCTTAGATCCAGCGGGGGGGCTGACAGATACGCAGTATTTT.